The T cell receptor (beta chain) under discussion was sequenced for a study of blood T cell repertoires in COVID-19 (dated by TCRdb to about 2020). Some background on the complete study: Samples from collaborators originated in the United States, Italy and Spain and spanned both the acute and convalescent phases of COVID-19. The material from the prospective study consisted of cDNA or gDNA derived from T cells, B-cell-depleted T cells, or PBMCs. Deeply sampled blood TCRbeta repertoires from subjects exposed to, actively infected with, or recovered from COVID-19 were included in the dataset. The repertoires were made available in a free public database intended to serve as a resource for research on the immune response to SARS-CoV-2. Samples came from the ongoing ImmuneRACE study (first 160 participants) plus 1,254 subjects from 6 global collaborators. The sample metadata nearly always contained a de-identified subject ID, COVID-19 status, age in years and sex. Where available, HLA class I and class II types were obtained from metadata supplied by the sample provider rather than from assay-based typing.

Details on this clone: Its specific antigen is unknown. Base-call qualities are not available, and no considerably larger clone is one nucleotide away.

The germline V gene specifies SGHDT as CDR1 and YYEEEE as CDR2. The CDR3 has 15 amino acids, counting the end cysteine and phenylalanine. Just CDR3 DNA is preserved here, 45 bases in frame from base 1. A distance of 12 bases separates the germline ends of V and J, which lose 3 bases and 0 bases respectively. The investigation overall reported the following: How much clinical and demographic metadata was included differed by source and by participant, and the metadata was provided uncurated.

Participants in the prospective study were enrolled through a virtual design, were aged about 18 to 100 years, and lived in 24 United States geographic areas. In the prospective study, participants were assigned to cohorts based on the clinical history participants reported in a screening survey and a study questionnaire. For ImmuneRACE Cohort 3, a participant was defined as recovered based on two consecutive negative NP/OP PCR tests, clearance by a healthcare professional, or resolution of symptoms. Each participant in the prospective study had whole blood, serum and a nasopharyngeal or oropharyngeal swab collected by mobile phlebotomists. Participants in the prospective study had the option to provide additional blood draws and questionnaires over an approximately 2-month period. Before DNA extraction, prospective study blood samples were shipped either frozen or at room temperature. TCRbeta CDR3 regions were amplified from genomic DNA by means of the immunoSEQ Assay, a bias-controlled multiplex PCR. The authors processed their data as follows. Within the assay, amplification of reference gene primers was used to estimate how many nucleated cells each sample contained. To quantify the absolute abundance of each unique TCRbeta CDR3 rearrangement, sequence reads were collapsed and filtered. For each sample, productive Simpson clonality was calculated as the square root of Simpson's diversity index across productive rearrangements. Entries here come from immuneACCESS through TCRdb and include only in-frame sequences with V and J called. Some clones fail to appear in such tables; in the studies checked, an unresolved V gene covers under half of the shortfall, and the cause of the remainder is unknown. D and trimming were read from the DNA, whereas the V and J calls and clone size are those reported in that table. A total of some 340,000 clones appear in this sample, about 89% of them only once. The ten top clones hold under 5.5% of the sample.

The material sequenced was PBMCs or T cells enriched from blood (not recorded which). Recombination joined TRBV5-6 with TRBJ1-1, with a tentative D gene TRBD1 over 6 matching bases. The sequence was collected from a woman between 25 and 40 years old who had recovered from COVID-19. The DNA is as follows: TGTGCCAGCAGCTGGGGACATTCTATGAACACTGAAGCTTTCTTT. This sequence encodes CASSWGHSMNTEAFF.